This record looks at one T cell receptor beta chain sequence and its context. The antigen is not known. The data were taken from a study of cytomegalovirus exposure and HLA in healthy donors. Study-wide results and caveats: Previously analyzed data showed that most TCR beta V segments were productive at a frequency of about 90% or about 30%. Researchers reported in a later analysis that a missense DCLRE1C variant was tied to TCR beta V- and J-gene trimming. Accurate HLA-A and HLA-B prediction from TCR beta sequences was reported for most subjects.

Germline CDR1 and CDR2: SGHRS and YFSETQ. Trimming pared 1 base from V and 0 bases from J, leaving 22 bases between. The CDR3 consists of 19 residues. Primers for the PCR totalled 60 Vbeta and 13 Jbeta. Generated by immunoSEQ multiplex PCR, the TCRdb table keeps only in-frame clones and is missing some. This sample has about 110,000 clones, with roughly 86% found just once. The rearrangement joins TRBV5-1 to TRBJ1-1; possible D gene TRBD1, 5 bases. This clonotype was sampled from a man aged 35 to 55 in good health and CMV-seronegative. Sequencing used PBMCs. CDR3 protein: CASSLPGDQAITLNTEAFF. The CDR3 coding sequence is TGCGCCAGCAGCTTGCCGGGGGACCAAGCAATAACCTTGAACACTGAAGCTTTCTTT. Full variable domain (remainder filled in from reference TRBV5-1 and TRBJ1-1): KAGVTQTPRYLIKTRGQQVTLSCSPISGHRSVSWYQQTPGQGLQFLFEYFSETQRNKGNFPGRFSGRQFSNSRSEMNVSTLELGDSALYLCASSLPGDQAITLNTEAFFGQGTRLTVV.